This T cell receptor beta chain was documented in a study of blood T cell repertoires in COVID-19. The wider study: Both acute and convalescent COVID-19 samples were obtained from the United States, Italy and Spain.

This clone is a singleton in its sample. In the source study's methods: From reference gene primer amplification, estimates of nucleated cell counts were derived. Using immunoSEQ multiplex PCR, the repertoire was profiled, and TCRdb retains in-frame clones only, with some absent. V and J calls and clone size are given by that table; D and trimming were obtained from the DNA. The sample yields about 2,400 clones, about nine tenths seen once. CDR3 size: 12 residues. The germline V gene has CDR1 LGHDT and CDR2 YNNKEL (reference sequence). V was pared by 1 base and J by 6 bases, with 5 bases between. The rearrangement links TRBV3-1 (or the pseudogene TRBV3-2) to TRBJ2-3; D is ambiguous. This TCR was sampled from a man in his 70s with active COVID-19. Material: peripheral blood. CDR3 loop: CASSQVSDTQYF. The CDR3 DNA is TGTGCCAGCAGCCAAGTCTCTGATACGCAGTATTTT.